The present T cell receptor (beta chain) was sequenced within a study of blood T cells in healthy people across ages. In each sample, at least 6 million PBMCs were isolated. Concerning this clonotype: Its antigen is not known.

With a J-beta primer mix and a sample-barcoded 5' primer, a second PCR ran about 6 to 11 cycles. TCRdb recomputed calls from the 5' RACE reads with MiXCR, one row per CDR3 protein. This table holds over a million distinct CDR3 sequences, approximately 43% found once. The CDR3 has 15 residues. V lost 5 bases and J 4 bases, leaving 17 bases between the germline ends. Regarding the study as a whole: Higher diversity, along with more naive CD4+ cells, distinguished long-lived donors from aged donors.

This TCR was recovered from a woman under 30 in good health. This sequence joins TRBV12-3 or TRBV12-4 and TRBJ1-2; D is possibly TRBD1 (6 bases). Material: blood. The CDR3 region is CASSPLGAGGYGYTF. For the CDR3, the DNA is TGTGCCAGCAGTCCCTTGGGGGCGGGAGGCTATGGCTACACCTTC.